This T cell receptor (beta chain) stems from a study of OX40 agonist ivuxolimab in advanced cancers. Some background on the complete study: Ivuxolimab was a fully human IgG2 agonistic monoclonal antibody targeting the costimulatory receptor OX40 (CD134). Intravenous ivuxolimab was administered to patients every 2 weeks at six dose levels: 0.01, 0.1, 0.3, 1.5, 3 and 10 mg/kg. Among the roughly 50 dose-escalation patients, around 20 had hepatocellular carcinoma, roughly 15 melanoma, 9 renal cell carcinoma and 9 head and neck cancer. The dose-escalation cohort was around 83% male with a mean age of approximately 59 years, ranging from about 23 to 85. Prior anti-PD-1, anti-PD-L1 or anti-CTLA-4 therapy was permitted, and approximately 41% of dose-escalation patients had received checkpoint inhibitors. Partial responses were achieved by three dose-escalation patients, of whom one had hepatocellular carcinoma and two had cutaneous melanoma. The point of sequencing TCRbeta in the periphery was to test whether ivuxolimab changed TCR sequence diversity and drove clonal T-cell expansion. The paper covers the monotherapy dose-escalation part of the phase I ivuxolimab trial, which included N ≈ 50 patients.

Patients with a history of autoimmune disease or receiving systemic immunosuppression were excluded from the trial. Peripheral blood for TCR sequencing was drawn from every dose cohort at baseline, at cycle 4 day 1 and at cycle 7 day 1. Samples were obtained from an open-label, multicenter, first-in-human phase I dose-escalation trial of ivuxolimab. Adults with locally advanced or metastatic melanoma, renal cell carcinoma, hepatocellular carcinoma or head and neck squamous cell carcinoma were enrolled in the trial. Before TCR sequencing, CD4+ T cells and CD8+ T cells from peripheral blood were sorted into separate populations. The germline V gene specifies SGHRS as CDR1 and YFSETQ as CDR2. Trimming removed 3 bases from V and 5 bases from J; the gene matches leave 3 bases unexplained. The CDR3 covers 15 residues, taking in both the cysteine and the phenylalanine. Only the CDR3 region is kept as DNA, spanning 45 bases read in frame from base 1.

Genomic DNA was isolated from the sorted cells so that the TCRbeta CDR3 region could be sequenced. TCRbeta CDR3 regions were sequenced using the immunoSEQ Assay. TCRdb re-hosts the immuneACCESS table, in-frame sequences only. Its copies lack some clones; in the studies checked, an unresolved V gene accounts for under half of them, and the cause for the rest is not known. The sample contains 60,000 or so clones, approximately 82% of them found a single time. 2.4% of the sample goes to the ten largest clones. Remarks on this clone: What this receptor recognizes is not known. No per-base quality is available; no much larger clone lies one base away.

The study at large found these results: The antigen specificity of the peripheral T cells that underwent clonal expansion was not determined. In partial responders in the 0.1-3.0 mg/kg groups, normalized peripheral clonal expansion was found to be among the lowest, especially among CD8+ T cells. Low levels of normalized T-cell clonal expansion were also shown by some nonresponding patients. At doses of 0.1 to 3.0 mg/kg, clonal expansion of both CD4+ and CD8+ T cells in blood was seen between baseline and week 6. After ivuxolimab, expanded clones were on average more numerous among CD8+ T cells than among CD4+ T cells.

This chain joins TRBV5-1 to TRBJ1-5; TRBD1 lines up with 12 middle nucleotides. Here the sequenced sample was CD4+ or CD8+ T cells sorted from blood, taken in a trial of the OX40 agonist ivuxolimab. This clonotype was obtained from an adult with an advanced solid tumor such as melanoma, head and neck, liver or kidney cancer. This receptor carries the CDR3 CASSWGQGADQPQHF. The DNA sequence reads TGCGCCAGCAGCTGGGGACAGGGGGCTGATCAGCCCCAGCATTTT.